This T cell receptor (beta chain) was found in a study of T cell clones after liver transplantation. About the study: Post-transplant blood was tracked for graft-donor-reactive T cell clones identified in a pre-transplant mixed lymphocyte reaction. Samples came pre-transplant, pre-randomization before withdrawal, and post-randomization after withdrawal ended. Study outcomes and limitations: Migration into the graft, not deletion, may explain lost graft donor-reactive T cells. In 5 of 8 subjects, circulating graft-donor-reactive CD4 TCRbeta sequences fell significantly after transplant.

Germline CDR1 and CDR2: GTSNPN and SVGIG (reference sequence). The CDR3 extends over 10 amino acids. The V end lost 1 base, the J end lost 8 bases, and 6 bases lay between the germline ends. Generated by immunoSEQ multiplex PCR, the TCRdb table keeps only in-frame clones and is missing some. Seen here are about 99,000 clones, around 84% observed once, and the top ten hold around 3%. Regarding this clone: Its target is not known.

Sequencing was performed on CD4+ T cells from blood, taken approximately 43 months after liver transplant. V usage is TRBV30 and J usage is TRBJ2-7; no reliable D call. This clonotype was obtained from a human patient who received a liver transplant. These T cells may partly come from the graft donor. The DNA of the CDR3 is TGTGCCTGGAGTGAAGTGAAGCAGTACTTC. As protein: CAWSEVKQYF.